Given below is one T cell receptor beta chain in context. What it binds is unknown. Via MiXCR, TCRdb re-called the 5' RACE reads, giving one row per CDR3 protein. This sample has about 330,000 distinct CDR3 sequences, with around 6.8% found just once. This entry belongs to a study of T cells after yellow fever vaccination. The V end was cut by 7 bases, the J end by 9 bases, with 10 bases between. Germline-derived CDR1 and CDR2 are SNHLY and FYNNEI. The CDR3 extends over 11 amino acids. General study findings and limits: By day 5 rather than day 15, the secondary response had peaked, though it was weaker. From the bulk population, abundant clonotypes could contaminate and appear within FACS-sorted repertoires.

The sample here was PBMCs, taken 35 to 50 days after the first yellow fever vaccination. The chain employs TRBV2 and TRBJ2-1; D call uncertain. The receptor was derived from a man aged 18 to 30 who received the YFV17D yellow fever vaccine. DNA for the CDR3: TGTGCCAGCACCCTACCCGGTGAGCAGTTCTTC. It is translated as CASTLPGEQFF.